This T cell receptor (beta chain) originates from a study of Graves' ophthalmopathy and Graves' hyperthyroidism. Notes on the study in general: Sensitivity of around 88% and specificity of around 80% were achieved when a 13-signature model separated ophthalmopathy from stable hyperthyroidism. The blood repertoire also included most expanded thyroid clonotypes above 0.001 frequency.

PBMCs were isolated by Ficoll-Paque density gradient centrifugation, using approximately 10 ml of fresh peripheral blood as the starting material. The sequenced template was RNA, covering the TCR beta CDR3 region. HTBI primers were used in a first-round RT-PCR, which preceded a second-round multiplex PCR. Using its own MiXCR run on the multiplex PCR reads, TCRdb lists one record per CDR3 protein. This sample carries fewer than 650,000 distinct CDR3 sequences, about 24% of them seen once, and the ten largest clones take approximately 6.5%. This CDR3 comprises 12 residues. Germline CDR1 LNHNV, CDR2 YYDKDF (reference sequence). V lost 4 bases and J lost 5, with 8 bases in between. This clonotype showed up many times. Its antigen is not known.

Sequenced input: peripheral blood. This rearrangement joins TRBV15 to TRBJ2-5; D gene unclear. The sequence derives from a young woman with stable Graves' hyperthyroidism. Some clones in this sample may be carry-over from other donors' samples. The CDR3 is CATSNPAETQYF. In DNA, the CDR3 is TGTGCCACCAGCAACCCCGCGGAGACCCAGTACTTC.